These 22 T cell receptor beta chains came from one sample sequenced in a study of PD-L1 blockade in urothelial cancer. Time point: pretreatment peripheral blood. The data were produced by immunoSEQ multiplex PCR, yet TCRdb's version contains in-frame clones alone and is incomplete. The sample holds roughly 39,000 clones, approximately 91% seen once. This sample comprised PBMCs, obtained around atezolizumab (anti-PD-L1) treatment. The receptors shown here come from a woman between 55 and 75 years old with urothelial cancer.

The sample holds one count of this clone. The chain is built from TRBV19 and TRBJ1-4; TRBD1 might be the D (6 bases). The ends were cut back, 7 bases at V and 8 bases at J, with 23 bases in the middle. Germline assignment: CDR1 LNHDA and CDR2 SQIVND (reference sequence). The CDR3 consists of 16 residues. The CDR3 DNA is TGTGCCAGTAATTCCCCCCGGGGGGACACTTCCGAAAAACTGTTTTTT. Translating gives CASNSPRGDTSEKLFF. The complete variable domain, with remaining parts taken from reference TRBV19 and TRBJ1-4, reads DGGITQSPKYLFRKEGQNVTLSCEQNLNHDAMYWYRQDPGQGLRLIYYSQIVNDFQKGDIAEGYSVSREKKESFPLTVTSAQKNPTAFYLCASNSPRGDTSEKLFFGSGTQLSVL.

This clone has more than one count but fewer than ten. The chain couples TRBV28 to TRBJ2-1; 9 bases are shared with TRBD2. The CDR3 consists of 15 residues. CDR1 MDHEN and CDR2 SYDVKM come from the germline V gene. V shed 8 bases, J shed 4 bases, and the junction held 9 bases outside the gene matches. CDR3 DNA: TGTGCCAGCTGTGGGGGGCTAGCGGGATACAATGAGCAGTTCTTC. This translates into CASCGGLAGYNEQFF. Together with reference TRBV28 and TRBJ2-1, the CDR3 gives the full variable domain: DVKVTQSSRYLVKRTGEKVFLECVQDMDHENMFWYRQDPGLGLRLIYFSYDVKMKEKGDIPEGYSVSREKKERFSLILESASTNQTSMYLCASCGGLAGYNEQFFGPGTRLTVL.

The chain carries TRBV5-5 and TRBJ1-2, with TRBD1 matching over 11 bases. The V gene end was trimmed by 3 bases and the J gene end by 3 bases; junction bases not matched to a gene: 1. This CDR3 comprises 14 residues. Per germline, CDR1 SGHKS and CDR2 YYEKEE (reference sequence). The CDR3 DNA is TGTGCCAGCAGCTCGGGACAGGGGGACTATGGCTACACCTTC. Translating it yields CASSSGQGDYGYTF.

This chain joins TRBV5-6 and TRBJ1-4, with 8 nucleotides matching TRBD1. V was clipped by 3 bases and J by 2 bases; unmatched bases: 6. Germline CDR1 and CDR2: SGHDT and YYEEEE. The CDR3 consists of 16 residues. In DNA, the CDR3 is TGTGCCAGCAGCTACCGGACAGGGTTGACTAATGAAAAACTGTTTTTT. Translated, it gives CASSYRTGLTNEKLFF.

The chain has TRBV5-1 and TRBJ2-7; 7 bases are shared with TRBD2. From germline, CDR1 is SGHRS and CDR2 YFSETQ. The J segment lost 4 bases and the V segment lost 0 bases, leaving 4 bases of the junction unmatched. The CDR3 loop spans 14 amino acids. The CDR3 loop reads CASSLGVGGYEQYF. CDR3 DNA: TGCGCCAGCAGCTTGGGTGTGGGGGGGTACGAGCAGTACTTC. Looking up the rest from reference TRBV5-1 and TRBJ2-7 gives the full variable domain: KAGVTQTPRYLIKTRGQQVTLSCSPISGHRSVSWYQQTPGQGLQFLFEYFSETQRNKGNFPGRFSGRQFSNSRSEMNVSTLELGDSALYLCASSLGVGGYEQYFGPGTRLTVT.

The chain has TRBV6-5 and TRBJ2-7, with 8 bases matching TRBD1. The CDR3 extends over 15 amino acids. V lost 7 bases, J lost 3 bases, and 11 bases stayed unmatched. In germline, CDR1 is MNHEY, CDR2 SVGAGI. CDR3 in amino acids: CASTITRQGIYEQYF. The DNA for the CDR3 is TGTGCCAGCACCATCACTCGACAGGGGATCTACGAGCAGTACTTC.

The chain uses TRBV7-9 and TRBJ2-1, with 9 bases identical to TRBD2. This CDR3 contains 17 residues. Germline CDR1 is SEHNR and CDR2 is FQNEAQ (reference sequence). J was trimmed by 6 bases and V by 1 base; bases with no gene match: 10. The CDR3 coding sequence is TGTGCCAGCAGCTTAGGGCGAGGGCGGGAGGGTGGCAATGAGCAGTTCTTC. Its translation: CASSLGRGREGGNEQFF.

CDR3 nucleotide sequence: TGCGCCAGCAGCCCCCGGACTAGCGGGGGGACCGAGCAGTTCTTC. Protein: CASSPRTSGGTEQFF. The chain carries TRBV5-1 and TRBJ2-1; 14 bases agree with TRBD2. The germline V gene encodes CDR1 SGHRS and CDR2 YFSETQ. The CDR3 is 15 residues long. V shed 4 bases and J 10 bases; nucleotides not matched to a gene: 7.

In regard to this clone: Other DNA sequences in the same sample also yield this CDR3. The chain carries TRBV7-3 and TRBJ2-5, with D perhaps TRBD2 (6 bases). Trimming took 2 bases from V and 5 from J, leaving 9 bases between them. This CDR3 is 13 amino acids long. Germline CDR1 reads SGHTA; CDR2 reads FQGTGA. The CDR3 region has the DNA TGTGCCAGCAGCTTAGGGGGGTGGGAGACCCAGTACTTC. Amino acid sequence: CASSLGGWETQYF. Looking up the rest from reference TRBV7-3 and TRBJ2-5 gives the full variable domain: GAGVSQTPSNKVTEKGKYVELRCDPISGHTALYWYRQSLGQGPEFLIYFQGTGAADDSGLPNDRFFAVRPEGSVSTLKIQRTERGDSAVYLCASSLGGWETQYFGPGTRLLVL.

Comments on this clone: Because the CDR3's place on the DNA is in doubt, the DNA is left out and the CDR3 is given as listed by TCRdb. The chain combines TRBV28 with TRBJ1-1. Germline V gene sequence: CDR1 MDHEN, CDR2 SYDVKM. The CDR3 spans 13 amino acids, including both terminal residues. The CDR3 loop is CASSLFLYTEAFF.

The chain has TRBV19 and TRBJ2-5, with D perhaps TRBD1 (5 bases). Germline lookup yields CDR1 LNHDA and CDR2 SQIVND (reference sequence). Trimming pared 9 bases from V and 1 base from J, leaving 9 bases between. There are 12 residues in the CDR3. CDR3 sequence (DNA): TGTGCCAGCCAGGGATTCCAAGAGACCCAGTACTTC. Amino acids: CASQGFQETQYF.

This chain links TRBV4-1 with TRBJ2-5; D is uncertain. The CDR3 is made up of 16 amino acids. V lost 1 base, J lost 1 base, and 13 bases lay in between. The V gene's germline CDR1 is MGHRA and CDR2 YSYEKL. CDR3 bases: TGCGCCAGCAGCCAAGTAAGAGCGCCACCCCAAGAGACCCAGTACTTC. This codes for CASSQVRAPPQETQYF.

The chain uses TRBV7-9 and TRBJ1-4, with TRBD1 as a possible D gene (6 bases). The CDR3 length is 15 residues. V gave up 5 bases and J gave up 4 bases, with 14 bases separating them. Germline values: CDR1 SEHNR, CDR2 FQNEAQ (reference sequence). The CDR3 region is CASSASQGFNEKLFF. The CDR3 coding sequence is TGTGCCAGCAGCGCAAGCCAGGGGTTTAATGAAAAACTGTTTTTT. Full variable domain (missing parts from reference TRBV7-9 and TRBJ1-4): DTGVSQNPRHKITKRGQNVTFRCDPISEHNRLYWYRQTLGQGPEFLTYFQNEAQLEKSRLLSDRFSAERPKGSFSTLEIQRTEQGDSAMYLCASSASQGFNEKLFFGSGTQLSVL.

The chain is built from TRBV5-1 and TRBJ2-1; D might be TRBD2 (6 bases). The CDR3 loop spans 15 amino acids. Germline values: CDR1 SGHRS, CDR2 YFSETQ. Trimming took 4 bases from V and 6 from J, leaving 17 bases between them. The CDR3 spells CASSPPGLLGNEQFF. In DNA, the CDR3 is TGCGCCAGCAGCCCCCCGGGACTCCTAGGCAATGAGCAGTTCTTC.

The chain recombines TRBV27 with TRBJ2-3, with D possibly TRBD1 on 6 matching bases. Germline loops: CDR1 MNHEY, CDR2 SMNVEV (reference sequence). Trimming removed 9 bases at V and 3 bases at J, with 13 bases between. The CDR3 runs to 13 residues. The CDR3 sequence is CASRDTETDTQYF. The CDR3 nucleotides are TGTGCCAGTCGGGACACGGAGACAGATACGCAGTATTTT.

The CDR3 bases are TGTGCCAGTACCTGGACAGGGAACACTGAAGCTTTCTTT. Its protein is CASTWTGNTEAFF. The gene calls are TRBV19 and TRBJ1-1; TRBD1 matches 7 bases. CDR1 is LNHDA, CDR2 SQIVND, per germline (reference sequence). V was clipped by 7 bases and J by 1 base; unmatched bases: 3. The CDR3 consists of 13 residues.

This clone was counted a few times. This sequence joins TRBV18 and TRBJ2-2; TRBD2 matches 15 bases. Germline-derived CDR1 and CDR2 are KGHSH and LQKENI. This CDR3 region has 18 residues. The trim removed 3 bases at V and 0 bases at J, leaving 2 bases unmatched. The CDR3 DNA reads as TGTGCCAGCTCACCTCGGACTAGCGGGAGGGCGAACACCGGGGAGCTGTTTTTT. Its protein is CASSPRTSGRANTGELFF. The full variable domain, in which reference TRBV18 and TRBJ2-2 provide the parts outside the CDR3, is NAGVMQNPRHLVRRRGQEARLRCSPMKGHSHVYWYRQLPEEGLKFMVYLQKENIIDESGMPKERFSAEFPKEGPSILRIQQVVRGDSAAYFCASSPRTSGRANTGELFFGEGSRLTVL.

The CDR3 DNA is TGTGCCAGCAGTTACCCCCGGGACAGGGGGCCCTACGAGCAGTACTTC. This sequence encodes CASSYPRDRGPYEQYF. V usage is TRBV6-6 and J usage is TRBJ2-7; TRBD1 aligns across 12 bases. The germline gives CDR1 MNHNY, CDR2 SVGAGI (reference sequence). The CDR3 covers 16 residues. V gave up 2 bases and J gave up 2 bases; unmatched junction bases: 4.

The gene calls are TRBV21-1 and TRBJ1-1; the table's D call, TRBD1, has no DNA check behind it. TRBV21-1 is listed as a pseudogene. This CDR3 is 15 amino acids long. Written as DNA, the CDR3 is TGTGCCAGCAGCCGACAGGGACCCTTGAACACTGAAGCTTTCTTT. As protein: CASSRQGPLNTEAFF.

The chain uses TRBV27 and TRBJ2-1; TRBD2 agrees at 12 bases. Per germline, CDR1 MNHEY and CDR2 SMNVEV (reference sequence). The CDR3 loop spans 16 amino acids. The junction had 3 bases not matched to a gene; V was cut back by 5 bases and J by 1 base. The CDR3 nucleotides are TGTGCCAGCAGTGCCCTAGCGGGAGGGTCCTACAATGAGCAGTTCTTC. The encoded protein is CASSALAGGSYNEQFF.

V gene TRBV25-1 combines with J gene TRBJ2-5; 12 bases match TRBD1. The V segment lost 4 bases and the J segment 5 bases; nucleotides outside the gene matches: 5. CDR1 and CDR2 (germline): MGHDK, SYGVNS. The CDR3 contains 15 residues. The CDR3 bases are TGTGCCAGCAGTGCCGGGACAGGGGGCGTGGAGACCCAGTACTTC. Translation gives CASSAGTGGVETQYF. The whole variable domain, filled in from reference TRBV25-1 and TRBJ2-5, reads EADIYQTPRYLVIGTGKKITLECSQTMGHDKMYWYQQDPGMELHLIHYSYGVNSTEKGDLSSESTVSRIRTEHFPLTLESARPSHTSQYLCASSAGTGGVETQYFGPGTRLLVL.

This clone has just one count. One junction end disagrees with the germline gene, perhaps due to a read error. The CDR3 loop reads CASSQTLDRSNEQFF. The CDR3 nucleotides are TGTGCTAGCAGCCAAACTTTGGACAGGAGCAATGAGCAGTTCTTC. The chain joins TRBV7-7 to TRBJ2-1; TRBD1 aligns across 7 bases. The CDR3 is 15 residues long. Germline V gene lookup returns CDR1 SSHAT and CDR2 FNYEAQ (reference sequence).